The rows below give T cell receptor beta chains drawn from one sample of a study of T cells in Graves' hyperthyroidism and ophthalmopathy. TCRdb ran MiXCR on the multiplex PCR reads and lists one entry per CDR3 protein. Here the sample spans over 250,000 distinct CDR3 sequences, roughly 15% being singletons. Specimen: blood. These receptors came from a woman in her thirties or forties with Graves' ophthalmopathy. The conserved cysteine and the conserved F or W are not part of the CDR3 here.

J	V	CDR3
TRBJ1-6	TRBV4-1	ASSQGPLAGNSPLH
TRBJ1-3	TRBV20-1	SARDIFSGAAGNTIY
TRBJ2-1	TRBV2	ASSVNSNEQF
TRBJ2-2	TRBV12-3/TRBV12-4	ASSLADWIAGGPGELF
TRBJ1-1	TRBV19	ASSPTVGTEAF
TRBJ2-2	TRBV12-3/TRBV12-4	ASSFLMTGSNTGELF
TRBJ1-4	TRBV9	ASSVGGRPNEKLF
TRBJ2-2	TRBV3-1	ASSQDWGTGELF
TRBJ1-3	TRBV13	ASSLRGLSGNTIY
TRBJ1-2	TRBV28	ATSGQGRRGYT
TRBJ2-7	TRBV11-2	ASSPRGLLSSYEQY
TRBJ1-2	TRBV5-8	ASSTVTGT
TRBJ2-5	TRBV10-3	AISERLVETQY